This T cell receptor (beta chain) was captured by sequencing in a study of T cell responses to AZD1222 COVID-19 vaccine. A remark on this clone: Its antigen remains unknown.

The trim removed 7 bases at V and 5 bases at J, leaving 4 bases unmatched. CDR3 length equals 13 residues. The germline V gene has CDR1 WSHSY and CDR2 SAAADI. Notes on the study in general: White British ancestry dominated among donors, who included more females, and clonal diversity was possibly underestimated. Regions left unmutated in variants are reportedly the target of nearly half of spike-specific TCRs.

The protocol was immunoSEQ multiplex PCR, while the TCRdb copy is restricted to in-frame clones and leaves out a portion. There are about 150,000 clones in the sample; 70% to 90% occur only once, and 2.2% lies in the top ten. This TCR came from an adult in good health. The sequences come from peripheral blood, collected on day 0 of AZD1222 vaccination. V is TRBV10-2 and J is TRBJ2-2; 7 bases align to TRBD2. CDR3 DNA sequence: TGCGCCAGCAATCCACTAGCGACCGGGGAGCTGTTTTTT. It encodes CASNPLATGELFF.